This TCR beta chain was recorded in a study of blood T cell repertoires in COVID-19. This clone was seen many times. The CDR3 has 15 amino acids. Germline CDR1 MNHEY, CDR2 SMNVEV (reference sequence). The V end was cut by 5 bases, the J end by 1 base, with 12 bases between. Using immunoSEQ multiplex PCR, the repertoire was profiled, and TCRdb retains in-frame clones only, with some absent. The sample has under 300,000 clones; about nine tenths are singletons. The sequenced material came from PBMCs or T cells enriched from blood (not recorded which). The sequence was obtained from a man aged 18-30 years who had recovered from COVID-19. The chain has TRBV27 and TRBJ2-1; weak D call: TRBD1 (6 bases). DNA for the CDR3: TGTGCCAGCAGTGCCCCACAGGGTTCCTACAATGAGCAGTTCTTC. Its translation: CASSAPQGSYNEQFF.